Each of the 25 T cell receptor beta chains below was sequenced from the same sample in a study of T cells after yellow fever vaccination. TCRdb re-analysed the 5' RACE reads in MiXCR, keeping a single row per CDR3 protein. The table includes approximately 550,000 distinct CDR3 sequences, 15% to 20% detected once. The sample in question was PBMCs, obtained 15 days after the yellow fever booster vaccination. Every receptor here comes from a man aged 25-45 years who received the YFV17D yellow fever vaccine.

The chain recombines TRBV29-1 with TRBJ1-2; D is uncertain. Looked up from germline, CDR1 is SQVTM and CDR2 is ANQGSEA. The CDR3 is made up of 11 amino acids. V was shortened by 7 bases and J by 8 bases, with 14 bases between the two germline ends. DNA for the CDR3: TGCAGCGAGAATCGCGGAGGAGGCTACACCTTC. This sequence encodes CSENRGGGYTF.

The V gene is TRBV3-1, the J gene TRBJ2-7; 9 bases align to TRBD2. The CDR3 spans 18 residues. CDR1 and CDR2 from the germline V gene are LGHDT and YNNKEL (reference sequence). Losses at the gene ends were 1 base for V and 2 bases for J; bases not matched to a gene: 12. CDR3 nucleotide sequence: TGTGCCAGCAGCCAAGGAGGTGGAAGGCTAGCGGGAACCTACGAGCAGTACTTC. Protein product: CASSQGGGRLAGTYEQYF.

This clonotype was detected only a few times. V is TRBV6-1 and J is TRBJ1-6, with no clear D. The V gene lost 2 bases and the J gene lost 18 bases, with 20 bases spanning the gap. This CDR3 has 14 residues. Germline V gene lookup returns CDR1 MNHNS and CDR2 SASEGT. CDR3 DNA: TGTGCCAGCAGTGAAAGCTGGGCTCCGGTGTCCCCCCACTTT. The encoded protein is CASSESWAPVSPHF.

Details on this clonotype: The junction differs from germline at one of its ends, possibly a read error. In DNA form, the CDR3 reads TGTGCCAGCAGTTTAGCGGGGCTCAACTGGGGATTT. This codes for CASSLAGLNWGF. The rearrangement links TRBV12-3 or TRBV12-4 to TRBJ1-1; tentative D call: TRBD1 (5 bases). The length of the CDR3 is 12 residues.

The chain recombines TRBV7-8 with TRBJ1-5; 7 positions match TRBD1. The length of the CDR3 is 15 residues. Germline assignment: CDR1 SGHVS and CDR2 FQNEAQ. The V gene end was trimmed by 5 bases and the J gene end by 5 bases; junction bases not matched to a gene: 9. CDR3 in DNA: TGTGCCAGCAGCCCATCGGGACAGACAGATCAGCCCCAGCATTTT. Its protein product is CASSPSGQTDQPQHF.

The CDR3 here is CASSLGASGGLYNEQFF. DNA of the CDR3: TGCGCCAGCAGCTTGGGGGCTAGCGGGGGCCTCTACAATGAGCAGTTCTTC. The V gene is TRBV5-1, the J gene TRBJ2-1, with 10 nucleotides matching TRBD2. The germline CDR1 and CDR2 sequences are SGHRS and YFSETQ. This CDR3 comprises 17 residues. With 0 bases clipped from V and 3 bases from J, the junction kept 6 bases outside the gene matches.

The CDR3 coding sequence is TGTGCCAGCAGGCTCCGGACCGGGGAGCTGTTTTTT. It translates to CASRLRTGELFF. The chain combines TRBV12-3 or TRBV12-4 with TRBJ2-2, with D unclear. Trimming took off 6 bases at V and 5 bases at J, with 7 bases between the two ends. This CDR3 region has 12 residues.

This clonotype was observed a handful of times. The gene calls are TRBV5-6 and TRBJ2-7; TRBD2 might be the D (6 bases). Per germline, CDR1 SGHDT and CDR2 YYEEEE. This CDR3 has 14 residues. Trimming took 4 bases from V and 6 from J, leaving 17 bases between them. The CDR3: CASSQPTRGVEQYF. In DNA, the CDR3 is TGTGCCAGCAGCCAACCAACCCGCGGGGTCGAGCAGTACTTC.

For the CDR3, the DNA is TGTGCCAGCAGCCCCACAGAGAAGGAGACCCAGTACTTC. Translating it yields CASSPTEKETQYF. The chain links TRBV7-9 to TRBJ2-5, with D hard to call. Trimming cost V 5 bases and J 5 bases, with 12 bases left between them. The V gene's germline CDR1 is SEHNR and CDR2 FQNEAQ (reference sequence). The CDR3 totals 13 residues.

CDR3 in DNA: TGTGCCATCAGTGTGGACCCTAGCACAGATACGCAGTATTTT. As protein: CAISVDPSTDTQYF. The chain recombines TRBV10-3 with TRBJ2-3; D unresolved. CDR3 length: 14 amino acids. V shed 4 bases and J shed 0 bases, with 8 bases lying between them. CDR1 ENHRY and CDR2 SYGVKD come from the germline V gene.

CDR3 amino acids: CASSPPRGGAGYTF. CDR3 sequence (DNA): TGTGCCAGCAGCCCACCGCGGGGGGGGGCTGGCTACACCTTC. The chain recombines TRBV5-4 with TRBJ1-2; a weak D match, TRBD1 (6 bases). The V gene's germline CDR1 is SGHNT and CDR2 YYREEE (reference sequence). This CDR3 is 14 amino acids long. Deletions cut 4 bases from V and 7 bases from J, with 17 bases between. Together with reference TRBV5-4 and TRBJ1-2, the CDR3 gives the full variable domain: ETGVTQSPTHLIKTRGQQVTLRCSSQSGHNTVSWYQQALGQGPQFIFQYYREEENGRGNFPPRFSGLQFPNYSSELNVNALELDDSALYLCASSPPRGGAGYTFGSGTRLTVV.

The V call is TRBV18, the J call TRBJ2-5; maybe TRBD2 (5 bases). Trimming removed 3 bases at V and 3 bases at J, with 11 bases between. The length of the CDR3 is 14 residues. Germline CDR1 KGHSH, CDR2 LQKENI. The chain's CDR3 is CASSPRGLEETQYF. CDR3 bases: TGTGCCAGCTCACCCCGGGGATTAGAAGAGACCCAGTACTTC.

The chain is built from TRBV28 and TRBJ2-4; D gene uncertain. V lost 8 bases and J 8 bases, leaving 16 bases between the germline ends. Germline-derived CDR1 and CDR2 are MDHEN and SYDVKM. The CDR3 length is 13 residues. The CDR3 reads CASGLGSADIQYF. CDR3 nucleotide sequence: TGTGCCAGCGGCCTTGGAAGCGCGGACATTCAGTACTTC. The full variable domain, in which reference TRBV28 and TRBJ2-4 provide the parts outside the CDR3, is DVKVTQSSRYLVKRTGEKVFLECVQDMDHENMFWYRQDPGLGLRLIYFSYDVKMKEKGDIPEGYSVSREKKERFSLILESASTNQTSMYLCASGLGSADIQYFGAGTRLSVL.

The gene calls are TRBV28 and TRBJ2-7; tentative D call: TRBD1 (5 bases). Germline CDR1 is MDHEN and CDR2 is SYDVKM. The CDR3 length is 14 residues. The V end lost 7 bases, the J end lost 0 bases, and 13 bases lay between the germline ends. As DNA, the CDR3 is TGTGCCAGCAACCGTCAGGGAAGCTCCTACGAGCAGTACTTC. This codes for CASNRQGSSYEQYF.

This sequence joins TRBV7-2 and TRBJ2-7, with 10 nucleotides matching TRBD2. J was trimmed by 5 bases and V by 5 bases; bases with no gene match: 6. This CDR3 has 14 amino acids. Germline V gives CDR1 SGHTA, CDR2 FQGNSA. CDR3 in DNA: TGTGCCAGCAGCCCGGGACTAGCGTACAACGAGCAGTACTTC. Protein product: CASSPGLAYNEQYF.

This clonotype was seen many times. The chain is built from TRBV7-2 and TRBJ2-2, with unresolved D. CDR3 length equals 12 residues. CDR1 SGHTA and CDR2 FQGNSA come from the germline V gene. Between the trimmed V and J ends, which lost 1 base and 9 bases, there was a span of 6 bases. CDR3 sequence (DNA): TGTGCCAGCAGCTTAGTAGTTAGGGAGCTGTTTTTT. Amino acids: CASSLVVRELFF.

The V gene is TRBV20-1, the J gene TRBJ2-1; TRBD2 matches at 14 bases. The CDR3 contains 20 residues. Germline loops: CDR1 DFQATT, CDR2 SNEGSKA (reference sequence). V lost 6 bases, J lost 1 base, and 17 bases stayed unmatched. CDR3 coding DNA: TGCAGTGCAACCGGGACTAGCGGGAGTATTAATGAAGGTTCCTACAATGAGCAGTTCTTC. This translates into CSATGTSGSINEGSYNEQFF.

This clonotype was counted only a few times. The V call is TRBV6-1, the J call TRBJ1-5; D not resolved. The CDR3 runs to 14 residues. Between the trimmed V and J ends, which lost 5 bases and 0 bases, there was a span of 8 bases. Looked up from germline, CDR1 is MNHNS and CDR2 is SASEGT. The CDR3 coding sequence is TGTGCCAGCAGTCCTAACCTTAGCAATCAGCCCCAGCATTTT. Protein: CASSPNLSNQPQHF.

The V and J genes are TRBV5-1 and TRBJ1-1, with TRBD1 matching 7 bases. Trimming removed 3 bases from V and 5 bases from J; junction bases left unmatched: 7. CDR3 length equals 14 residues. The germline CDR1 and CDR2 sequences are SGHRS and YFSETQ. The CDR3 DNA reads TGCGCCAGCAGCTGGGGACAGAGGAAGACTGAAGCTTTCTTT. This codes for CASSWGQRKTEAFF.

This clonotype has a handful of counts. V usage is TRBV4-3 and J usage is TRBJ2-7; 9 positions agree with TRBD1. V was clipped by 1 base and J by 2 bases; unmatched bases: 3. This CDR3 is built from 15 residues. Germline assignment: CDR1 LGHNA and CDR2 YSLEER. CDR3 sequence reads: CASSQGDRGAYEQYF. As DNA, the CDR3 is TGCGCCAGCAGCCAAGGTGACAGGGGGGCCTACGAGCAGTACTTC.

J is TRBJ2-5 and V is TRBV6-1; D possibly uses TRBD1 or TRBD2 (5 bases each). Trimming removed 6 bases from V and 7 bases from J, with 15 bases in between. This CDR3 has 13 amino acids. Germline V CDR1 and CDR2: MNHNS, SASEGT. CDR3 DNA: TGTGCCAGCAGCCGGGGCCGCCAGGGGACCCAGTACTTC. Protein sequence: CASSRGRQGTQYF.

The rearrangement joins TRBV9 to TRBJ2-1; a possible D gene is TRBD1 (6 bases). CDR1 is SGDLS, CDR2 YYNGEE, per germline. V gave up 2 bases and J gave up 1 base, with 16 bases separating them. The CDR3 is made up of 17 amino acids. The CDR3 nucleotides are TGTGCCAGCAGCGTTGACTTCGGACAGAGATCCTACAATGAGCAGTTCTTC. This codes for CASSVDFGQRSYNEQFF.

This chain joins TRBV4-3 and TRBJ1-5, with D uncertain. Germline CDR1 is LGHNA and CDR2 is YSLEER. Trimming shortened V by 0 bases and J by 7 bases, and 7 bases separated the two germline ends. The CDR3 is made up of 13 amino acids. As DNA, the CDR3 is TGCGCCAGCAGCCAAGATCTGGGGCAGCCCCAGCATTTT. Its protein is CASSQDLGQPQHF.

The V call is TRBV5-1, the J call TRBJ2-1; D could derive from TRBD1 or TRBD2 (5 bases each). The CDR3 loop spans 13 amino acids. V shed 5 bases and J shed 10 bases, with 16 bases lying between them. From germline, CDR1 is SGHRS and CDR2 YFSETQ. CDR3 loop: CASSIFGAGEQFF. CDR3 DNA: TGCGCCAGCAGTATTTTTGGGGCGGGCGAGCAGTTCTTC.

The rearrangement links TRBV28 to TRBJ1-2, with D unresolved. The CDR3 length is 15 residues. The V end was cut by 5 bases, the J end by 7 bases, with 20 bases between. CDR1 and CDR2 from the germline V gene are MDHEN and SYDVKM. The CDR3 DNA sequence: TGTGCCAGCAGTGCCCCGGCCTCCGGGCCCGGTGGCTACACCTTC. Its translation: CASSAPASGPGGYTF.